This TCR beta chain was identified during a study of CXCR3-negative and CXCR3-positive naive CD8 T cells. Regarding the study as a whole: CXCR3-negative naive cells had less hydrophobic TRB CDR3s than did CXCR3-positive naive cells.

Germline CDR1 SEHNR, CDR2 FQNEAQ (reference sequence). The length of the CDR3 is 12 residues. Note on this clonotype: The antigen is undetermined.

5' RACE with UMI labels generated the TRB cDNA libraries. One entry per CDR3 protein, without DNA, is what TCRdb gives after re-calling the 5' RACE reads. The sample includes approximately 130,000 distinct CDR3 sequences. This clonotype was sampled from a human donor in good health. Some clones in this sample may be carry-over from other donors' samples. Source material: naive CXCR3+ CD8+ T cells from blood. Subset reported: CD45RO-CCR7+CD27+CD95- naive CD8+ T cells expressing CXCR3 (TNR3+). This chain links TRBV7-9 with TRBJ2-7. The CDR3 reads CASSLVVYEQYF.